Following are 14 T cell receptor beta chains from one sample sequenced in a study of patients and donors after allogeneic stem cell transplantation. MiXCR was run by TCRdb on the RT-PCR reads, yielding one entry per CDR3 protein. Of approximately 210,000 distinct CDR3 sequences in the sample, about 40% were seen once. The sample comprised blood, either unsorted or a sorted T cell fraction (not recorded which). Source of these receptors: a human donor who was either an allogeneic HSCT recipient or a stem cell or donor lymphocyte infusion donor (not recorded which). It is not recorded whose cells these are; they may come from a transplant donor.

There are a few counts of this clonotype. The gene calls are TRBV12-3 or TRBV12-4 and TRBJ2-1; D ambiguous. CDR3 size: 17 residues. Deletions cut 6 bases from V and 0 bases from J, with 18 bases between. The CDR3 loop is CASSPPTPTSSYNEQFF. The CDR3 nucleotides are TGTGCCAGCAGCCCCCCGACTCCAACAAGCTCCTACAATGAGCAGTTCTTC.

This clonotype was detected only a few times. The chain carries TRBV9 and TRBJ1-2; TRBD1 matches at 8 bases. Germline V CDR1 and CDR2: SGDLS, YYNGEE. V shed 2 bases, J shed 0 bases, and the junction held 3 bases outside the gene matches. CDR3 size: 15 residues. In DNA form, the CDR3 reads TGTGCCAGCAGCGTGACAGGGGAGGCTAACTATGGCTACACCTTC. Translation: CASSVTGEANYGYTF.

This clonotype was seen a few times. The CDR3 loop reads CASTGTGGNEQFF. In DNA, the CDR3 is TGTGCCAGCACCGGGACAGGGGGCAATGAGCAGTTCTTC. The chain employs TRBV6-6 and TRBJ2-1; TRBD1 agrees at 11 bases. The CDR3 spans 13 residues. Looked up from germline, CDR1 is MNHNY and CDR2 is SVGAGI (reference sequence). V lost 7 bases to trimming and J lost 6 bases; unmatched junction nucleotides: 2.

This clonotype came up many times. The chain recombines TRBV5-1 with TRBJ1-5; D is possibly TRBD1 (6 bases). The ends were cut back, 0 bases at V and 7 bases at J, with 8 bases in the middle. Germline lookup yields CDR1 SGHRS and CDR2 YFSETQ. The CDR3 is 13 amino acids. CDR3 coding DNA: TGCGCCAGCAGCTTGGAGAGGGGGCAGCCCCAGCATTTT. This sequence encodes CASSLERGQPQHF.

This sequence joins TRBV28 and TRBJ2-5; D is tentatively TRBD1 or TRBD2 (5 bases each). CDR3 size: 14 residues. Germline V gives CDR1 MDHEN, CDR2 SYDVKM. Trimming left V 8 bases short and J 6 bases short, with 19 bases between. The CDR3 loop is CASPFDGAVKTQYF. The CDR3 region has the DNA TGTGCCAGCCCCTTCGACGGGGCGGTGAAGACCCAGTACTTC.

This clonotype was counted a few times. The chain is built from TRBV13 and TRBJ2-1; D remains unclear. Germline V CDR1 and CDR2: PRHDT, FYEKMQ (reference sequence). V shed 1 base and J shed 6 bases, with 7 bases lying between them. The CDR3 has 13 amino acids. The CDR3 nucleotides are TGTGCCAGCAGCTTAGTCGCGCTCAATGAGCAGTTCTTC. The encoded protein is CASSLVALNEQFF.

The chain links TRBV20-1 to TRBJ2-1; 8 bases line up with TRBD2. Germline V gene sequence: CDR1 DFQATT, CDR2 SNEGSKA (reference sequence). Trimming cost V 5 bases and J 8 bases; bases outside gene matches: 11. The CDR3 length is 14 residues. CDR3 sequence reads: CSAVGSGRVDEQFF. The DNA for the CDR3 is TGCAGTGCTGTCGGAAGCGGGAGAGTGGATGAGCAGTTCTTC.

The genes are TRBV20-1 and TRBJ1-2; unclear D gene. Between the trimmed V and J ends, which lost 1 base and 2 bases, there was a span of 8 bases. The V gene's germline CDR1 is DFQATT and CDR2 SNEGSKA (reference sequence). This CDR3 is built from 13 residues. The CDR3 region is CSARGQANYGYTF. The CDR3 DNA sequence: TGCAGTGCTAGAGGCCAGGCAAACTATGGCTACACCTTC.

The V and J genes are TRBV28 and TRBJ2-1; 9 bases are a match to TRBD1. This CDR3 is built from 16 residues. Trimming cost V 10 bases and J 4 bases; bases outside gene matches: 14. Germline values: CDR1 MDHEN, CDR2 SYDVKM. The CDR3 DNA reads as TGTGCCACCACCGGGACAGGGATCGGGAGTTACAATGAGCAGTTCTTC. It is translated as CATTGTGIGSYNEQFF.

The rearrangement joins TRBV11-3 to TRBJ2-5; no definite D call. Trimming left V 0 bases short and J 5 bases short, with 4 bases between. The CDR3 is 12 residues long. Germline CDR1 and CDR2: SGHNT and YENEEA. Here the CDR3 DNA reads TGTGCCAGCAGCTTAGAAGGGGAGACCCAGTACTTC. Protein sequence: CASSLEGETQYF.

The chain couples TRBV5-1 to TRBJ1-4; maybe TRBD1 (6 bases). Per germline, CDR1 SGHRS and CDR2 YFSETQ. V gave up 4 bases and J gave up 8 bases, with 18 bases separating them. This CDR3 contains 15 residues. This chain's CDR3 is CASSPGTLGGEKLFF. In DNA form, the CDR3 reads TGCGCCAGCAGCCCCGGGACACTAGGAGGGGAAAAACTGTTTTTT.

This clonotype has more than one count but fewer than ten. This chain connects TRBV5-8 to TRBJ1-2, with a tentative D call TRBD1 (5 bases). Trimming shortened V by 2 bases and J by 3 bases, and 14 bases separated the two germline ends. This CDR3 comprises 15 residues. CDR1 and CDR2 (germline): SGHTS, YDEGEE. CDR3 protein: CASSLQANNHYGYTF. DNA for the CDR3: TGTGCCAGCAGCTTACAGGCGAATAACCACTATGGCTACACCTTC.

The V and J genes are TRBV5-8 and TRBJ1-3; 9 nucleotides agree with TRBD1. Germline V gene data show CDR1 as SGHTS and CDR2 as YDEGEE. Losses at the gene ends were 4 bases for V and 2 bases for J; bases not matched to a gene: 10. This CDR3 is built from 17 residues. DNA for the CDR3: TGTGCCAGCAGCCTACGGGACAGGGATACGGCTGGAAACACCATATATTTT. It codes for CASSLRDRDTAGNTIYF.

V and J are TRBV6-2 or TRBV6-3 and TRBJ2-1; 13 positions agree with TRBD2. From germline, CDR1 is MNHEY and CDR2 SVGEGT. V dropped 2 bases and J dropped 4; count of bases not matched to a gene: 8. The CDR3 is 18 residues long. CDR3 sequence (DNA): TGTGCCAGCAGTTACGGGACTAGCGGGACGCAAGTTTACAATGAGCAGTTCTTC. Translation: CASSYGTSGTQVYNEQFF.